The rows below give T cell receptor beta chains drawn from one sample of a study of shared clonotypes between healthy human individuals. TCRdb's table, derived via immunoSEQ multiplex PCR, lists solely in-frame clones and lacks some. Among 850,000 to 1,200,000 clones listed, more than 65% were seen once. Material: memory CD4+ T cells sorted from blood. The receptors originated from a man aged 18 to 30 in good health. Each CDR3 is given with its conserved first and last residue. Each record gives: D gene, V gene, J gene, clone size, CDR3 protein, CDR3 DNA. The D gene is left open where the match is weak. Clone size is not always given. Where it is, it says once, few, many or a class for expanded clones.

d_call: -
v_call: TRBV18
j_call: TRBJ1-1
clone_size: -
cdr3_aa: CASSPPVRGNTEAFF
cdr3_nt: TGTGCCAGCTCACCACCGGTCAGGGGGAACACTGAAGCTTTCTTT

d_call: -
v_call: TRBV27
j_call: TRBJ1-5
clone_size: -
cdr3_aa: CASSYDGNSNQPQHF
cdr3_nt: TGTGCCAGCAGTTATGACGGTAATAGCAATCAGCCCCAGCATTTT

d_call: TRBD2
v_call: TRBV7-2
j_call: TRBJ2-1
clone_size: -
cdr3_aa: CASSNRRGTIHEQFF
cdr3_nt: TGTGCCAGCAGCAATAGACGCGGGACTATCCATGAGCAGTTCTTC

d_call: -
v_call: TRBV15
j_call: TRBJ1-6
clone_size: few
cdr3_aa: CATSRDRNRAPLHF
cdr3_nt: TGTGCCACCAGCAGAGACAGAAATAGGGCACCCCTCCACTTT

d_call: -
v_call: TRBV28
j_call: TRBJ1-5
clone_size: -
cdr3_aa: CASSFGRGNQPQHF
cdr3_nt: TGTGCCAGCAGTTTTGGGCGGGGAAATCAGCCCCAGCATTTT

d_call: -
v_call: TRBV18
j_call: TRBJ2-1
clone_size: -
cdr3_aa: CASSLNGGSSYNEQFF
cdr3_nt: TGTGCCAGCTCCCTAAATGGTGGAAGCTCCTACAATGAGCAGTTCTTC

d_call: TRBD1
v_call: TRBV7-9
j_call: TRBJ1-5
clone_size: once
cdr3_aa: CASSLGMGTGSDQPQHF
cdr3_nt: TGTGCCAGCAGCTTAGGCATGGGGACAGGCTCCGATCAGCCCCAGCATTTT

d_call: -
v_call: TRBV30
j_call: TRBJ2-7
clone_size: many
cdr3_aa: CAWSVRGHEQYF
cdr3_nt: TGTGCCTGGAGTGTACGTGGCCACGAGCAGTACTTC

d_call: -
v_call: TRBV7-6
j_call: TRBJ1-2
clone_size: few
cdr3_aa: CASSLDSSLHGYTF
cdr3_nt: TGTGCCAGCAGCTTGGACAGTTCGTTACATGGCTACACCTTC

d_call: -
v_call: TRBV10-3
j_call: TRBJ1-4
clone_size: few
cdr3_aa: CAIRRDGGTNEKLFF
cdr3_nt: TGTGCCATCAGGAGGGACGGCGGAACTAATGAAAAACTGTTTTTT

d_call: -
v_call: TRBV6-6
j_call: TRBJ2-5
clone_size: -
cdr3_aa: CATLRGGSGQETQYF
cdr3_nt: TGTGCCACCCTACGTGGGGGGAGTGGGCAAGAGACCCAGTACTTC

d_call: TRBD1
v_call: TRBV9
j_call: TRBJ2-7
clone_size: -
cdr3_aa: CASSPHGTGYYEQYF
cdr3_nt: TGTGCCAGCAGCCCCCACGGGACAGGGTACTACGAGCAGTACTTC

d_call: -
v_call: TRBV29-1
j_call: TRBJ2-7
clone_size: -
cdr3_aa: CSVRGDSPYEQYF
cdr3_nt: TGCAGCGTGAGGGGGGACAGCCCCTACGAGCAGTACTTC

d_call: TRBD2
v_call: TRBV7-6
j_call: TRBJ2-1
clone_size: -
cdr3_aa: CASSWGLADYNEQFF
cdr3_nt: TGTGCCAGCAGCTGGGGACTAGCAGACTACAATGAGCAGTTCTTC

d_call: -
v_call: TRBV20-1
j_call: TRBJ2-3
clone_size: few
cdr3_aa: CSSGEDTQYF
cdr3_nt: TGCAGTTCGGGGGAGGATACGCAGTATTTT

d_call: TRBD1
v_call: TRBV7-3
j_call: TRBJ2-2
clone_size: -
cdr3_aa: CASRKQGASTGELFF
cdr3_nt: TGTGCCAGCAGGAAACAGGGGGCGAGCACCGGGGAGCTGTTTTTT

d_call: TRBD2
v_call: TRBV28
j_call: TRBJ2-7
clone_size: -
cdr3_aa: CASSWTSGTYEQYF
cdr3_nt: TGTGCCAGCAGCTGGACTAGCGGGACCTACGAGCAGTACTTC

d_call: -
v_call: TRBV6-1
j_call: TRBJ1-2
clone_size: -
cdr3_aa: CASSDSPPPGYTF
cdr3_nt: TGTGCCAGCAGTGATTCTCCCCCGCCGGGCTACACCTTC

d_call: -
v_call: TRBV5-4
j_call: TRBJ1-1
clone_size: -
cdr3_aa: CASSLLRNTEAFF
cdr3_nt: TGTGCCAGCAGCCTACTCAGGAACACTGAAGCTTTCTTT

d_call: -
v_call: TRBV19
j_call: TRBJ2-5
clone_size: -
cdr3_aa: CASSIAGAVQETQYF
cdr3_nt: TGTGCCAGTAGTATAGCAGGGGCAGTACAAGAGACCCAGTACTTC